Here is one TCR beta chain with its context. The antigen remains undetermined. One end of the junction is discordant with germline, which a read error may explain. Germline assignment: CDR1 MNHEY and CDR2 SVGEGT. This CDR3 has 15 amino acids. The sample comes from a study of metastatic and nonmetastatic thyroid tumors. Study-level points and caveats: Significantly higher TCR beta diversity was reportedly seen in malignant thyroid tumors than benign nodules, in blood and tumor.

No patient had received any treatment before thyroid surgery. Original processing methods: Clinicopathological groups of papillary thyroid cancer showed CDR3 differences that were used to build a distant-metastasis classifier. TCRdb reanalyzed the PCR reads via MiXCR. TCRdb, not the authors, supplied the V and J calls. The repertoire holds roughly 75,000 clones, with 9.5% to 15% as singletons. The material sequenced was tumor tissue. The TCR comes from a female donor with papillary thyroid cancer or a benign thyroid nodule (not recorded which). Some clones in this sample may be carry-over from other donors' samples. The chain has TRBV6-2 or TRBV6-3 and TRBJ1-5; 9 nucleotides align to TRBD1. DNA for the CDR3: TGTGCCAGCAGCCACCCGGGACAGGGACCGCAGCACCAGCATTTT. As protein: CASSHPGQGPQHQHF.